The rows below give T cell receptor beta chains drawn from one sample of a study of shared clonotypes between healthy human individuals. Sequencing was performed with immunoSEQ multiplex PCR; in TCRdb, only in-frame clones are kept and a portion is missing. The sample has 950,000 to 1,200,000 clones; 70% to 85% are singletons. Sequencing input: memory CD4+ T cells from PBMCs. The origin of the receptors is a man younger than 35 in good health. Some clones in this sample may be carry-over from other donors' samples. Both conserved end residues are trimmed from each CDR3. D genes are given only for firm matches.

d_gene	v_gene	j_gene	CDR3aa
-	TRBV6-5	TRBJ1-4	ASSYRPRDNEKLF
-	TRBV30	TRBJ1-2	AWNPTDNYGYT
-	TRBV7-6	TRBJ1-5	ASSSGFNQPQH
-	TRBV7-9	TRBJ2-1	ASSPTRLDSYNEQF
TRBD1	TRBV28	TRBJ2-7	ASSGLGQGRHEQY
-	TRBV30	TRBJ1-1	AWQTVKNTEAF
-	TRBV28	TRBJ1-2	ASSLPPGAAPYGYT
TRBD2	TRBV7-2	TRBJ2-7	ASSKNGGDEQY
TRBD2	TRBV9	TRBJ2-1	ASSGMTSAQSRGEQF
-	TRBV5-1	TRBJ2-7	ASSSRQASSYEQY
-	TRBV18	TRBJ2-3	ASSPAMSSSTDTQY
-	TRBV10-3	TRBJ2-7	AISVGRERGEQY
TRBD1	TRBV28	TRBJ2-7	ASSFVAVQGLNEQY
TRBD1	TRBV2	TRBJ1-2	ASSGGRGEGYT
-	TRBV29-1	TRBJ1-2	SVALLAANYGYT
TRBD1	TRBV29-1	TRBJ1-1	SARQGVNTEAF